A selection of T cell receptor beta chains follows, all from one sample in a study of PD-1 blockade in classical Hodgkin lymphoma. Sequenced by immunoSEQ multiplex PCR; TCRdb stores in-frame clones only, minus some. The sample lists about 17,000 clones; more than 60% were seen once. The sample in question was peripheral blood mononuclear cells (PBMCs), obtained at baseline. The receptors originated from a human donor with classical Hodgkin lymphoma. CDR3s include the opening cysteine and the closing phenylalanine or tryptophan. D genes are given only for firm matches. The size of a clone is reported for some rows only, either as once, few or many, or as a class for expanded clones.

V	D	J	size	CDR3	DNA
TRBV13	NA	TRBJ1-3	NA	CASSFRTAGNTIYF	TGTGCCAGCAGCTTCCGGACAGCTGGAAACACCATATATTTT
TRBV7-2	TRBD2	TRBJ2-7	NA	CASSISSGSSYEQYF	TGTGCCAGCAGCATTTCTAGCGGAAGCTCCTACGAGCAGTACTTC
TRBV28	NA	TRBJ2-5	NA	CASSSHKTQYF	TGTGCCAGCAGCTCCCATAAGACCCAGTACTTC
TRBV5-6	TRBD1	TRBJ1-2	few	CASSIRQGAGDYGYTF	TGTGCCAGCAGCATACGACAGGGGGCGGGGGACTATGGCTACACCTTC
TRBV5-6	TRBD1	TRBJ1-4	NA	CASRRQGAEEKLFF	TGTGCCAGCAGAAGACAGGGGGCTGAGGAAAAACTGTTTTTT
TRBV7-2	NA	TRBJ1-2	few	CASSLTEANYGYTF	TGTGCCAGCAGCTTGACAGAAGCTAACTATGGCTACACCTTC
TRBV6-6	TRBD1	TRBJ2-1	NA	CASSYSRQGAVEQFF	TGTGCCAGCAGTTACTCTAGGCAGGGGGCGGTTGAGCAGTTCTTC
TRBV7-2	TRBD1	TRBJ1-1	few	CASSGQGAMNTEAFF	TGTGCCAGCAGCGGACAGGGGGCCATGAACACTGAAGCTTTCTTT
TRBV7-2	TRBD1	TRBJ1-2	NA	CASSLVKRTGNGYTF	TGTGCCAGCAGCTTAGTAAAGCGGACAGGGAATGGCTACACCTTC
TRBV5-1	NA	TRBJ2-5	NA	CASSPGTANLQETQYF	TGCGCCAGCAGCCCTGGGACTGCTAACCTCCAAGAGACCCAGTACTTC
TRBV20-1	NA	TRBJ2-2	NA	CSASLLGELFF	TGCAGTGCCAGTCTACTCGGGGAGCTGTTTTTT
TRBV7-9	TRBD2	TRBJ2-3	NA	CASSPGLAGGADTQYF	TGTGCCAGCAGCCCCGGACTAGCGGGGGGGGCAGATACGCAGTATTTT
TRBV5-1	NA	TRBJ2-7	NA	CASSLNYEQYF	TGCGCCAGCAGCTTAAATTACGAGCAGTACTTC
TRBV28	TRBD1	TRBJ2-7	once	CASPASGTGVSYEQYF	TGTGCCAGCCCAGCCTCCGGGACAGGGGTGTCCTACGAGCAGTACTTC
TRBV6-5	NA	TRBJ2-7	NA	CASSLDAYEQYF	TGTGCCAGCAGTCTAGATGCCTACGAGCAGTACTTC
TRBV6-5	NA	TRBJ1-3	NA	CASSYSTGGNTIYF	TGTGCCAGCAGTTACTCGACAGGTGGAAACACCATATATTTT
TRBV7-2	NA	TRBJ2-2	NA	CASSLGGSRTGELFF	TGTGCCAGCAGCTTAGGTGGCTCGCGCACCGGGGAGCTGTTTTTT
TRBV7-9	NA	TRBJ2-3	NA	CASSLSPSADTQYF	TGTGCCAGCAGCTTAAGTCCGTCCGCAGATACGCAGTATTTT
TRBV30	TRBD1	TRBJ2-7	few	CAWSTGGQAYEQYF	TGTGCCTGGAGCACTGGGGGACAGGCTTACGAGCAGTACTTC
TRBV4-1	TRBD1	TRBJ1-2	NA	CASSPSTGENYGYTF	TGCGCCAGCAGCCCTTCAACAGGGGAGAACTATGGCTACACCTTC
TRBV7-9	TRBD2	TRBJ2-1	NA	CASSLDGGALDEQFF	TGTGCCAGCAGCTTAGACGGGGGGGCTTTGGATGAGCAGTTCTTC
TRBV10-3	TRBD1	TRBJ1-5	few	CAISESTGQGKQPQHF	TGTGCCATCAGTGAGTCGACCGGACAGGGGAAACAGCCCCAGCATTTT
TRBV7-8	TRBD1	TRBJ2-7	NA	CASRQTGTGPPYEQYF	TGTGCCAGCAGGCAAACCGGGACAGGGCCCCCCTACGAGCAGTACTTC
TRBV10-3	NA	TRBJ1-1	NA	CAIGARTEAFF	TGTGCCATCGGAGCACGGACTGAAGCTTTCTTT
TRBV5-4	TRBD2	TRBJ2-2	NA	CASSPGLANTGELFF	TGTGCCAGCAGTCCCGGACTAGCGAACACCGGGGAGCTGTTTTTT
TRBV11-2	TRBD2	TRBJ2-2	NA	CASSPNSGGNTGELFF	TGTGCCAGCAGCCCGAATAGCGGGGGGAACACCGGGGAGCTGTTTTTT
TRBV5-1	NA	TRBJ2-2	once	CASSRLDGGTGELFF	TGCGCCAGCAGCCGACTAGACGGGGGCACCGGGGAGCTGTTTTTT
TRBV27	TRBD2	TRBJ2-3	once	CASSSAGWGGKSTDTQYF	TGTGCCAGCAGTTCAGCGGGGTGGGGCGGTAAAAGCACAGATACGCAGTATTTT
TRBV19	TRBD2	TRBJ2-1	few	CASSREGWAFNEQFF	TGTGCCAGTAGTAGGGAGGGGTGGGCCTTCAATGAGCAGTTCTTC
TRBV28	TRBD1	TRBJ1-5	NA	CASQPDRGSNQPQHF	TGTGCCAGTCAGCCTGACAGGGGATCCAATCAGCCCCAGCATTTT
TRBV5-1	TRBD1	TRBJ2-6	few	CASSFGQGISSGANVLTF	TGCGCCAGCAGCTTCGGACAGGGAATAAGCTCTGGGGCCAACGTCCTGACTTTC
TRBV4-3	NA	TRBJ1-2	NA	CASSQVYGPNGYTF	TGCGCCAGCAGCCAAGTTTACGGGCCTAATGGCTACACCTTC
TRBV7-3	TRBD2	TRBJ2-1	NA	CASSLERASGYNEQFF	TGTGCCAGCAGCTTAGAAAGGGCTAGCGGCTACAATGAGCAGTTCTTC
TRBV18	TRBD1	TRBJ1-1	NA	CASSFRTGSPNTEAFF	TGTGCCAGCTCATTTAGGACAGGGTCCCCCAACACTGAAGCTTTCTTT
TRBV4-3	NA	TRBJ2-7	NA	CASSQEVWGRNYEQYF	TGCGCCAGCAGCCAAGAAGTCTGGGGGCGGAACTACGAGCAGTACTTC
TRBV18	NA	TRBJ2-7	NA	CASSPRGGYEQYF	TGTGCCAGCTCACCAAGAGGGGGCTACGAGCAGTACTTC
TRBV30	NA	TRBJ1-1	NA	CAWSKGSNTEAFF	TGTGCCTGGAGTAAGGGGTCGAACACTGAAGCTTTCTTT
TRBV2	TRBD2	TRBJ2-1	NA	CASSGLAGASGVFF	TGTGCCAGCAGTGGACTAGCGGGGGCCTCAGGGGTGTTCTTC
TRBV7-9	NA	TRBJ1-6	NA	CASSSEGNSPLHF	TGTGCCAGCAGCTCCGAGGGTAATTCACCCCTCCACTTT
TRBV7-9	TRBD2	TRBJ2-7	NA	CASSLAGGDYEQYF	TGTGCCAGCAGCTTAGCGGGAGGGGACTACGAGCAGTACTTC
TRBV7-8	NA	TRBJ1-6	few	CASSLFEHNSPLHF	TGTGCCAGCAGCTTATTCGAGCATAATTCACCCCTCCACTTT
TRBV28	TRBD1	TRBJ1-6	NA	CASSSTGNPLHF	TGTGCCAGCAGTTCGACAGGGAATCCCCTCCACTTT
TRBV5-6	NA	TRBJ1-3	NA	CASSRPGTGNTIYF	TGTGCCAGCAGTCGACCCGGGACTGGAAACACCATATATTTT
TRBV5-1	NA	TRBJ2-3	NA	CASSSLGGTDTQYF	TGCGCCAGCAGCTCCTTAGGGGGAACAGATACGCAGTATTTT
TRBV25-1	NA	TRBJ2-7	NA	CASSESYEQYF	TGTGCCAGCAGTGAGAGCTACGAGCAGTACTTC
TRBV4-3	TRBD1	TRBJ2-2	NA	CASSQYRGTPTGELFF	TGCGCCAGCAGCCAATACAGGGGGACGCCCACCGGGGAGCTGTTTTTT
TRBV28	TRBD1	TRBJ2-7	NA	CASLGQGEPYEQYF	TGTGCCAGCCTCGGACAGGGGGAGCCCTACGAGCAGTACTTC
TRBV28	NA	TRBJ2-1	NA	CASSFHGRNEQFF	TGTGCCAGCAGTTTTCACGGTAGGAATGAGCAGTTCTTC
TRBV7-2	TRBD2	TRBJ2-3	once	CASSLAMGAGGGTQYF	TGTGCCAGCAGCTTAGCGATGGGGGCGGGGGGCGGTACGCAGTATTTT
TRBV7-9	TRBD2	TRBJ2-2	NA	CASSSGLAGTTNTGELFF	TGTGCCAGCAGCTCAGGACTAGCGGGGACTACGAACACCGGGGAGCTGTTTTTT
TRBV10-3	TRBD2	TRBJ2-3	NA	CAISDAGGHGDTQYF	TGTGCCATCAGTGACGCGGGGGGCCATGGAGATACGCAGTATTTT
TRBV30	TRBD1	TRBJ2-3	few	CAWGQGALTDTQYF	TGTGCCTGGGGACAGGGGGCATTAACAGATACGCAGTATTTT
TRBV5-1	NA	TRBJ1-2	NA	CASSLGQGSYGYTF	TGCGCCAGCAGCTTGGGGCAGGGGTCCTATGGCTACACCTTC
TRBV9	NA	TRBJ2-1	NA	CASSQLMSGRSYNEQFF	TGTGCCAGCAGCCAGCTTATGTCGGGGCGCAGCTACAATGAGCAGTTCTTC